This is a list of T cell receptor beta chains from one sample in a study of blood T cell repertoires in COVID-19. Profiled with immunoSEQ multiplex PCR; TCRdb holds only in-frame clones, not every one. Counted here are over 150,000 clones, 65% to 90% occurring once; the ten biggest clones make up 9.5% to 13%. The sequenced sample was peripheral blood. The receptors were sampled from a woman in her sixties with COVID-19, enrolled during active disease. The CDR3 runs from the conserved cysteine through the conserved F or W. A D gene is named only where the DNA matches it firmly. Not every row has a clone size; where given, it reads once, few, many or a size class.

clone size: .; D gene: TRBD1; V gene: TRBV5-8; J gene: TRBJ1-2; CDR3 DNA: TGTGCCAGCAGCTACTGGGGGACAGGGGCGGGCGGCTATGGCTACACCTTC; CDR3 protein: CASSYWGTGAGGYGYTF
clone size: .; D gene: TRBD1; V gene: TRBV5-1; J gene: TRBJ2-2; CDR3 DNA: TGCGCCAGCAGCATCGACAGGGGCAACACCGGGGAGCTGTTTTTT; CDR3 protein: CASSIDRGNTGELFF
clone size: .; D gene: .; V gene: TRBV7-9; J gene: TRBJ1-5; CDR3 DNA: TGTGCCAGCAGCTTAGGGGGGCCCAGCAATCAGCCCCAGCATTTT; CDR3 protein: CASSLGGPSNQPQHF
clone size: .; D gene: .; V gene: TRBV7-2; J gene: TRBJ2-7; CDR3 DNA: TGTGCCAGCAGCTTTGTGAGCTCCTACGAGCAGTACTTC; CDR3 protein: CASSFVSSYEQYF
clone size: .; D gene: .; V gene: TRBV25-1; J gene: TRBJ1-4; CDR3 DNA: TGTGCCAGCAGCGAGGCGGGGTTTGGGGAAAAACTGTTTTTT; CDR3 protein: CASSEAGFGEKLFF
clone size: .; D gene: TRBD2; V gene: TRBV9; J gene: TRBJ2-2; CDR3 DNA: TGTGCCAGCAGCTTTCAGCGGGGCGGGGACACCGGGGAGCTGTTTTTT; CDR3 protein: CASSFQRGGDTGELFF
clone size: .; D gene: .; V gene: TRBV11-3; J gene: TRBJ2-3; CDR3 DNA: TGTGCCAGCAGCCCCCTCGGTGGGGACTCTCACAGGGATACGCAGTATTTT; CDR3 protein: CASSPLGGDSHRDTQYF
clone size: .; D gene: TRBD2; V gene: TRBV6-5; J gene: TRBJ2-3; CDR3 DNA: TGTGCCAGCAGGGGAGCGGGGGTGACCACAGATACGCAGTATTTT; CDR3 protein: CASRGAGVTTDTQYF
clone size: once; D gene: TRBD1; V gene: TRBV19; J gene: TRBJ1-4; CDR3 DNA: TGTGCCATAGGGACAGGGGGCTCCAGGAATGAAAAACTGTTTTTT; CDR3 protein: CAIGTGGSRNEKLFF
clone size: .; D gene: TRBD2; V gene: TRBV7-2; J gene: TRBJ2-2; CDR3 DNA: TGTGCCAGCAGCCATCGGACTAGCACCGGGGAGCTGTTTTTT; CDR3 protein: CASSHRTSTGELFF
clone size: few; D gene: TRBD1; V gene: TRBV28; J gene: TRBJ1-2; CDR3 DNA: TGTGCCAGCAGTTTGTTGCTCGACAGGGGGAGAAATGGCTACACCTTC; CDR3 protein: CASSLLLDRGRNGYTF
clone size: .; D gene: .; V gene: TRBV6-5; J gene: TRBJ1-2; CDR3 DNA: TGTGCCAGCAGTTACAAGGTGTCAGGGAATGGCTACACCTTC; CDR3 protein: CASSYKVSGNGYTF
clone size: once; D gene: .; V gene: TRBV7-9; J gene: TRBJ2-2; CDR3 DNA: TGTGCCTCCTCTAGCGCAAACACCGGGGAGCTGTTTTTT; CDR3 protein: CASSSANTGELFF
clone size: .; D gene: .; V gene: TRBV12-3/TRBV12-4; J gene: TRBJ1-1; CDR3 DNA: TGTGCCAGCAGTCCCCTGTTTCCTAAAGCTTTCTTT; CDR3 protein: CASSPLFPKAFF
clone size: once; D gene: TRBD1; V gene: TRBV2; J gene: TRBJ1-2; CDR3 DNA: TGTGCCAGCAGGTTCGGGACAGGTGATAAATTTGGCTACACCTTC; CDR3 protein: CASRFGTGDKFGYTF
clone size: .; D gene: .; V gene: TRBV12-5; J gene: TRBJ1-1; CDR3 DNA: TGTGCTAGTGGTTTGCCTCCCGAGAGGGTGGACACTGAAGCTTTCTTT; CDR3 protein: CASGLPPERVDTEAFF
clone size: .; D gene: TRBD1; V gene: TRBV12-5; J gene: TRBJ2-1; CDR3 DNA: TGTGCTAGTGGTCCTCGGGACAGTTCTTTCTCCTACAATGAGCAGTTCTTC; CDR3 protein: CASGPRDSSFSYNEQFF